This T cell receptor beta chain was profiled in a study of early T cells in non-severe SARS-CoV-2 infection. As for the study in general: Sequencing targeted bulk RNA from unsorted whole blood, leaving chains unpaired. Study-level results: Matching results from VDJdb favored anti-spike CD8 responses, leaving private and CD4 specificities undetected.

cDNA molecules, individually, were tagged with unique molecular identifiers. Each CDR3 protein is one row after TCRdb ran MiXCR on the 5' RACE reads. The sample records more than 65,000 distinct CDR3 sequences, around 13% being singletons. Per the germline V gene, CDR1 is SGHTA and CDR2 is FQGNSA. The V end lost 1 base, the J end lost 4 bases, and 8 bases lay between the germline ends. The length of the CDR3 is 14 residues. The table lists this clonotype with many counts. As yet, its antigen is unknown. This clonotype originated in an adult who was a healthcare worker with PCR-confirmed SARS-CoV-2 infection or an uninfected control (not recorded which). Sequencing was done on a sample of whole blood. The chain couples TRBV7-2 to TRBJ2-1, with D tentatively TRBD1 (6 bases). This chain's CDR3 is CASSLVGQYNEQFF. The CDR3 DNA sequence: TGTGCCAGCAGCTTAGTAGGACAGTACAATGAGCAGTTCTTC.